The rows below give T cell receptor beta chains drawn from one sample of a study of T cells in Graves' hyperthyroidism and ophthalmopathy. Using its own MiXCR run on the multiplex PCR reads, TCRdb lists one record per CDR3 protein. The sample records roughly 360,000 distinct CDR3 sequences, approximately 13% being singletons. The sample comprised blood. These TCRs come from a man under 40 with Graves' hyperthyroidism that later progressed to Graves' ophthalmopathy. Each CDR3 is given with its conserved first and last residue. The D gene is left open where the match is weak. Only some rows state a clone size, as once, few, many or a class for expanded clones.

>TRBV18|.|TRBJ2-5|few
TGTGCCAGCTCACCTCCGGGACTGAAAGAGACCCAGTACTTC
CASSPPGLKETQYF
>TRBV5-1|TRBD1|TRBJ1-1|many
TGCGCCAGCAGCTTGCCCAGGGGGGACACTGAAGCTTTCTTT
CASSLPRGDTEAFF
>TRBV10-3|.|TRBJ2-7|few
TGTGCCACCCATGTTGGCAGGGAGGTTGGTGAGCAGTACTTC
CATHVGREVGEQYF
>TRBV7-3|.|TRBJ2-2|.
TGTGCCAGCAGCTTATTCCCACCCACGAACACCGGGGAGCTGTTTTTT
CASSLFPPTNTGELFF
>TRBV19|.|TRBJ1-5|.
TGTGCCAGTCGGACAGCCCTTAATCAGCCCCAGCATTTT
CASRTALNQPQHF
>TRBV12-3/TRBV12-4|TRBD2|TRBJ2-2|many
TGTGCCAGCAGCCTTAGAGGCGGGGGGGGTGCGAACACCGGGGAGCTGTTTTTT
CASSLRGGGGANTGELFF
>TRBV7-9|.|TRBJ2-3|many
TGTGCCAGCAGCTCCGGAGGGAATACGCAGTATTTT
CASSSGGNTQYF
>TRBV12-3/TRBV12-4|TRBD1|TRBJ1-5|many
TGCGCCAGCAGCTTGGGGGGACAGCTTAATCAGCCCCAGCATTTT
CASSLGGQLNQPQHF
>TRBV7-9|.|TRBJ2-7|many
TGTGCCAGCAGCTTAGCGCGCGGGGTTCAGAACGAGCAGTACTTC
CASSLARGVQNEQYF
>TRBV11-2|.|TRBJ2-1|many
TGTGCCAGCAGCTTAACCAGGGGCCCTCATAAAAACAATGAGCAGTTCTTC
CASSLTRGPHKNNEQFF
>TRBV19|.|TRBJ2-5|.
TGTGCCAGTAGTATCATCGGGATCCAAGAGACCCAGTACTTC
CASSIIGIQETQYF
>TRBV5-1|.|TRBJ2-2|.
TGCGCCAGCAGCCCCCCCGGGACGGCTAACACCGGGGAGCTGTTTTTT
CASSPPGTANTGELFF
>TRBV20-1|.|TRBJ2-2|few
TGCAGTGCTAGACGACAAAACTCGAACACCGGGGAGCTGTTTTTT
CSARRQNSNTGELFF
>TRBV18|.|TRBJ1-6|.
TGTGCCAGCTCCCCTCCGGGCGGCAGGGTGGTATCACCCCTCCACTTT
CASSPPGGRVVSPLHF
>TRBV12-3/TRBV12-4|.|TRBJ1-2|many
TGTGCCAGCAGTTCAGGGGAGTGGGGCTATGGCTACACCTTC
CASSSGEWGYGYTF
>TRBV27|.|TRBJ1-1|few
TGTGCCAGCGCTTCGGAAAACAGTAGGACTGAAGCTTTCTTT
CASASENSRTEAFF
>TRBV29-1|.|TRBJ1-2|many
TGCAGCGTCCGACAGGCCGCTAACTATGGCTACACCTTC
CSVRQAANYGYTF
>TRBV27|TRBD2|TRBJ2-3|many
TGTGCCAGCAGGCGACTAGCGGGGGCCCTCACAGATACGCAGTATTTT
CASRRLAGALTDTQYF
>TRBV9|.|TRBJ2-2|many
TGTGCCAGCAGCGTGGGTCGAAACACCGGGGAGCTGTTTTTT
CASSVGRNTGELFF
>TRBV28|.|TRBJ1-6|once
TGTGCCAGCGTACAGGACCTCAATTCACCCCTCCACTTT
CASVQDLNSPLHF
>TRBV27|TRBD1|TRBJ1-4|few
TGTGCCAGCAGTTTATCGCCGGGACAGGGCCGGGTTCGGAAACTGTTTTTT
CASSLSPGQGRVRKLFF
>TRBV20-1|TRBD2|TRBJ2-2|few
TGCAGTGCTAGAGAGTTAGCGGGGCGCGGTACCGGGGAGCTGTTTTTT
CSARELAGRGTGELFF